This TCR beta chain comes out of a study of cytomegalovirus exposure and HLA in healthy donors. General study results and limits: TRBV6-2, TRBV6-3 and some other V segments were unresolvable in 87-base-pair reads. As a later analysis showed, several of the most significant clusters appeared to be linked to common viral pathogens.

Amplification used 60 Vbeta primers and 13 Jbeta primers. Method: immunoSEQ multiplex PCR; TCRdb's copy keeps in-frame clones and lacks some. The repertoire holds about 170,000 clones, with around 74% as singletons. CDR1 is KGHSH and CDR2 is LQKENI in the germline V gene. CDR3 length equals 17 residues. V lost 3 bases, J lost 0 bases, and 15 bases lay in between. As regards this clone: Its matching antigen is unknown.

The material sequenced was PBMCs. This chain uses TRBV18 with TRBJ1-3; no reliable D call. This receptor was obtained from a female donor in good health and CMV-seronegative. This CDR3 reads CASSPTHGGSSGNTIYF. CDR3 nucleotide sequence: TGTGCCAGCTCACCTACGCACGGCGGATCCTCTGGAAACACCATATATTTT.